The TCR gamma chain under discussion was sequenced for a study of gammadelta T cells in human blood. Study-level points and caveats: Polyclonal expansion of innate γδ T cells after birth appeared microbially driven.

A remark on this clone: Its cognate antigen is unknown. A much more abundant neighbour one base away suggests this may be a read error. Additional DNA sequences in this sample encode the identical CDR3.

TCRdb re-identified clones in the RT-PCR reads via CATT. The sample gives around 120 gamma-chain clones, 18% of which show up once; about 52% is in the top ten. Looked up from germline, CDR1 is GITISATS and CDR2 is ISYDGTV (reference sequence). The CDR3 length is 17 residues. The source material was Vgamma9Vdelta2 gamma-delta T cells from infant blood. V gene TRGV9 combines with J gene TRGJP. This TCR was recovered from a human donor. CDR3: CALWEALEELGKKIKVF. In DNA form, the CDR3 reads TGTGCATTGTGGGAGGCGCTGGAAGAGTTGGGCAAAAAAATCAAGGTATTT.